The 18 T cell receptor beta chains in this list originate from one sample, sequenced in a study of shared clonotypes between healthy human individuals. Profiled with immunoSEQ multiplex PCR; TCRdb holds only in-frame clones, not every one. The sample contains 1 million to 1.2 million clones, 60% to 85% of which appear only once. Sequenced: memory CD4+ T cells from PBMCs. Regarding subset: CD45RA-negative fraction. Every receptor here comes from a man aged 18 to 29 in good health. Some clones in this sample may be carry-over from other donors' samples.

V usage is TRBV28 and J usage is TRBJ2-1, with unresolved D. From germline, CDR1 is MDHEN and CDR2 SYDVKM. The CDR3 has 12 amino acids. The V gene lost 1 base and the J gene lost 12 bases, with 10 bases spanning the gap. The CDR3, as DNA: TGTGCCAGCAGTTTATCCATCAGGTTGCAGTTCTTC. Residues: CASSLSIRLQFF.

This chain connects TRBV28 to TRBJ1-2; D may be TRBD1 (6 bases). Germline lookup yields CDR1 MDHEN and CDR2 SYDVKM. CDR3 length: 13 residues. Trimming shortened V by 7 bases and J by 5 bases, and 14 bases separated the two germline ends. CDR3 region: CASTEGGRYGYTF. As DNA, the CDR3 is TGTGCCAGCACTGAAGGGGGAAGGTATGGCTACACCTTC.

V gene TRBV7-2 combines with J gene TRBJ1-3, with D perhaps TRBD1 (5 bases). The germline gives CDR1 SGHTA, CDR2 FQGNSA. CDR3 length: 16 residues. Trimming removed 2 bases from V and 0 bases from J, with 11 bases in between. In nucleotides, the CDR3 is TGTGCCAGCAGCTTATTGTTGGGGCTCTCTGGAAACACCATATATTTT. This encodes CASSLLLGLSGNTIYF.

The V and J genes are TRBV2 and TRBJ2-7, with TRBD1 as a possible D gene (5 bases). The CDR3 consists of 14 residues. Trimming took off 8 bases at V and 3 bases at J, with 17 bases between the two ends. Per germline, CDR1 SNHLY and CDR2 FYNNEI. The chain's CDR3 is CASANPGQDYEQYF. CDR3 coding DNA: TGTGCCAGCGCCAACCCCGGACAAGACTACGAGCAGTACTTC. Complete variable domain (other parts from reference TRBV2 and TRBJ2-7): EPEVTQTPSHQVTQMGQEVILRCVPISNHLYFYWYRQILGQKVEFLVSFYNNEISEKSEIFDDQFSVERPDGSNFTLKIRSTKLEDSAMYFCASANPGQDYEQYFGPGTRLTVT.

This chain joins TRBV27 and TRBJ2-6; 10 positions match TRBD1. With V trimmed by 4 bases and J by 2 bases, 5 bases remained unmatched. In germline, CDR1 is MNHEY, CDR2 SMNVEV (reference sequence). The CDR3 is made up of 17 amino acids. The CDR3 DNA is TGTGCCAGCAGTTCCCGGACAGGGGGGGCTGGGGCCAACGTCCTGACTTTC. Protein: CASSSRTGGAGANVLTF.

This clone was picked up a small number of times. The rearrangement uses TRBV6-1 and TRBJ2-7; TRBD2 matches at 8 bases. Trimming removed 1 base from V and 3 bases from J; junction bases left unmatched: 5. The CDR3 runs 15 residues. Germline V CDR1 and CDR2: MNHNS, SASEGT. CDR3 nucleotides: TGTGCCAGCAGTGAAGAAGCGGGAGTCTACTACGAGCAGTACTTC. Protein product: CASSEEAGVYYEQYF.

This clone was picked up a small number of times. Other nucleotide sequences in the sample specify the same CDR3. The chain joins TRBV18 to TRBJ1-2; D call uncertain. The CDR3 totals 14 residues. CDR1 and CDR2 (germline): KGHSH, LQKENI. Trimming took 2 bases from V and 1 from J, leaving 8 bases between them. CDR3 DNA sequence: TGTGCCAGCTCACCAAGTAGCTTTAACTATGGCTACACCTTC. Encoded protein: CASSPSSFNYGYTF. The whole variable domain, filled in from reference TRBV18 and TRBJ1-2, reads NAGVMQNPRHLVRRRGQEARLRCSPMKGHSHVYWYRQLPEEGLKFMVYLQKENIIDESGMPKERFSAEFPKEGPSILRIQQVVRGDSAAYFCASSPSSFNYGYTFGSGTRLTVV.

The chain is built from TRBV4-1 and TRBJ1-4; tentative D call: TRBD1 (6 bases). V shed 0 bases and J shed 7 bases, with 15 bases lying between them. The CDR3 loop spans 16 amino acids. CDR1 is MGHRA, CDR2 YSYEKL, per germline. The CDR3 region is CASSQEPEGGGEKLFF. CDR3 nucleotides: TGCGCCAGCAGCCAAGAGCCGGAGGGGGGCGGTGAAAAACTGTTTTTT.

The gene calls are TRBV6-1 and TRBJ1-4; D call uncertain. The CDR3 contains 15 residues. CDR1 and CDR2 (germline): MNHNS, SASEGT. Trimming shortened V by 6 bases and J by 2 bases, and 13 bases separated the two germline ends. The CDR3 DNA reads TGTGCCAGCAGAAGGGCCACGGGTACTAATGAAAAACTGTTTTTT. Translated, it gives CASRRATGTNEKLFF.

The chain uses TRBV6-1 and TRBJ2-7; no reliable D call. Deletions cut 8 bases from V and 4 bases from J, with 18 bases between. The CDR3 is 14 residues long. The germline V gene encodes CDR1 MNHNS and CDR2 SASEGT. The CDR3 DNA is TGTGCCAGCGCAAGCTTACGCCCTTTGTACGAGCAGTACTTC. It specifies CASASLRPLYEQYF.

This clone was seen a single time. A much larger clone is a single base away; this may be a read error. This sample includes further DNA sequences coding for the same CDR3. The chain carries TRBV28 and TRBJ1-1; 7 bases line up with TRBD1. V gave up 4 bases and J gave up 0 bases; unmatched junction bases: 2. Germline CDR1 reads MDHEN; CDR2 reads SYDVKM. This CDR3 has 14 amino acids. The CDR3 region is CASSSGQLNTEAFF. The CDR3 nucleotides are TGTGCCAGCAGTTCGGGACAGCTGAACACTGAAGCTTTCTTT. The full variable domain, completed using reference TRBV28 and TRBJ1-1, is DVKVTQSSRYLVKRTGEKVFLECVQDMDHENMFWYRQDPGLGLRLIYFSYDVKMKEKGDIPEGYSVSREKKERFSLILESASTNQTSMYLCASSSGQLNTEAFFGQGTRLTVV.

The chain couples TRBV15 to TRBJ1-1; D is unclear. This CDR3 contains 13 residues. CDR1 and CDR2 from the germline V gene are LNHNV and YYDKDF (reference sequence). Trimming pared 4 bases from V and 1 base from J, leaving 7 bases between. This chain's CDR3 is CATSIQTNTEAFF. CDR3 DNA: TGTGCCACCAGCATTCAGACGAACACTGAAGCTTTCTTT. The complete variable domain, with remaining parts taken from reference TRBV15 and TRBJ1-1, reads DAMVIQNPRYQVTQFGKPVTLSCSQTLNHNVMYWYQQKSSQAPKLLFHYYDKDFNNEADTPDNFQSRRPNTSFCFLDIRSPGLGDTAMYLCATSIQTNTEAFFGQGTRLTVV.

This clone was found a few times. Other DNA sequences of this sample code for an identical CDR3. The rearrangement uses TRBV6-1 and TRBJ1-2; TRBD1 might be the D (6 bases). There are 13 residues in the CDR3. Germline values: CDR1 MNHNS, CDR2 SASEGT. The germline V and J ends were trimmed by 6 bases and 4 bases, with 12 bases remaining between them. The CDR3 coding sequence is TGTGCCAGCAGCGTAGACAGGCTCTATGGCTACACCTTC. It specifies CASSVDRLYGYTF.

This clone was seen more than once but under ten times. The chain uses TRBV20-1 and TRBJ2-1; D uncertain. V was clipped by 5 bases and J by 6 bases, with 8 bases between them. CDR3 size: 11 residues. The germline CDR1 and CDR2 sequences are DFQATT and SNEGSKA (reference sequence). In DNA form, the CDR3 reads TGCAGTGCTGACTGGGGCAATGAGCAGTTCTTC. Its translation is CSADWGNEQFF.

The rearrangement joins TRBV4-1 to TRBJ2-1; D is uncertain. This CDR3 is built from 11 residues. Germline V CDR1 and CDR2: MGHRA, YSYEKL. V gave up 4 bases and J gave up 5 bases, with 3 bases separating them. CDR3 nucleotide sequence: TGCGCCAGCAGCCTCAACAATGAGCAGTTCTTC. Amino acid sequence: CASSLNNEQFF.

Notes on this clone: Being one base from a much bigger clone, this may be a read error. The chain joins TRBV11-2 to TRBJ1-2, with a possible D match to TRBD1 (6 bases). The germline gives CDR1 SGHAT, CDR2 FQNNGV. Trimming left V 5 bases short and J 1 base short, with 8 bases between. This CDR3 is 13 amino acids long. CDR3 nucleotides: TGTGCCAGCAGCGGACAGTTTAACTATGGCTACACCTTC. As protein: CASSGQFNYGYTF.

The chain recombines TRBV5-4 with TRBJ2-1; D is possibly TRBD2 (6 bases). Germline V gives CDR1 SGHNT, CDR2 YYREEE (reference sequence). Trimming left V 4 bases short and J 9 bases short, with 20 bases between. The CDR3 contains 15 residues. CDR3 sequence reads: CASSPRTSRDSEQFF. In DNA, the CDR3 is TGTGCCAGCAGCCCCCGGACCTCGCGGGATAGTGAGCAGTTCTTC. Filled out from reference TRBV5-4 and TRBJ2-1, the complete variable domain reads ETGVTQSPTHLIKTRGQQVTLRCSSQSGHNTVSWYQQALGQGPQFIFQYYREEENGRGNFPPRFSGLQFPNYSSELNVNALELDDSALYLCASSPRTSRDSEQFFGPGTRLTVL.

In the case of this clone: At the DNA level, this CDR3 is encoded by other sequences in the same sample as well. This chain uses TRBV30 with TRBJ2-4; D gene ambiguous. Between the trimmed V and J ends, which lost 2 bases and 0 bases, there was a span of 8 bases. The germline V gene has CDR1 GTSNPN and CDR2 SVGIG (reference sequence). The CDR3 length is 14 residues. In nucleotides, the CDR3 is TGTGCCTGGAGTCTGGGAAGAGCCAAAAACATTCAGTACTTC. This translates into CAWSLGRAKNIQYF. Looking up the rest from reference TRBV30 and TRBJ2-4 gives the full variable domain: SQTIHQWPATLVQPVGSPLSLECTVEGTSNPNLYWYRQAAGRGLQLLFYSVGIGQISSEVPQNLSASRPQDRQFILSSKKLLLSDSGFYLCAWSLGRAKNIQYFGAGTRLSVL.